A selection of T cell receptor beta chains follows, all from one sample in a study of blood T cell repertoires in COVID-19. Clones were sequenced by immunoSEQ multiplex PCR, and TCRdb holds only the in-frame ones, with some missing. The data contain a few hundred thousand clones, around 82% of them singletons. What was sequenced was peripheral blood. The receptors were sampled from a human donor with COVID-19, enrolled during active disease. The donor label of this sample is uncertain. The CDR3 runs from the conserved cysteine through the conserved F or W. D genes are given only for firm matches. Clone size is stated in some rows and not others, as once, few, many or a class when expanded.

14	.	TRBJ1-6	TRBV30	.	TGTGCCTGGAGTGTAGCAGGAGGCGCTTCACCCCTCCACTTT	CAWSVAGGASPLHF
14	.	TRBJ2-1	TRBV29-1	once	TGCAGCGTTGGGGCAGCGGTTCTCTACAATGAGCAGTTCTTC	CSVGAAVLYNEQFF
14	.	TRBJ1-2	TRBV6-1	.	TGTGCCAGCAGTGACGGGGTTTCCGCTCACGGCTACACCTTC	CASSDGVSAHGYTF
14	.	TRBJ2-5	TRBV9	.	TGTGCCAGCAGCGCCCCTTTAGCGGAAGAGACCCAGTACTTC	CASSAPLAEETQYF
13	TRBD1	TRBJ2-5	TRBV30	.	TGTGCCTGGAGTAGGGGACAGGGGGAGACCCAGTACTTC	CAWSRGQGETQYF
15	TRBD1	TRBJ2-5	TRBV5-1	.	TGCGCCAGCAGCTTGGCAGGACAGGGGGACGGGACCCAGTACTTC	CASSLAGQGDGTQYF
12	.	TRBJ2-7	TRBV7-2	.	TGTGCCAGCAGCCCCGGAGGTCCCGAGCAGTACTTC	CASSPGGPEQYF
14	TRBD1	TRBJ2-1	TRBV29-1	.	TGCAGCGTCTGGTGGGGACAGGGGAGGGATGAGCAGTTCTTC	CSVWWGQGRDEQFF
19	.	TRBJ1-5	TRBV28	.	TGTGCCAGCAATAATCCGGGACTCTCCGGGAGTTATAGCAATCAGCCCCAGCATTTT	CASNNPGLSGSYSNQPQHF
16	TRBD1	TRBJ2-7	TRBV7-8	.	TGTGCCAGCAGCTTAGGGAGACAGGGGGCATCCTACGAGCAGTACTTC	CASSLGRQGASYEQYF
14	.	TRBJ1-5	TRBV28	.	TGTGCCAGCAGGACTAGGGGGGAGGGTCAGCCCCAGCATTTT	CASRTRGEGQPQHF
14	TRBD2	TRBJ2-7	TRBV7-9	.	TGTGCCAGCAGCTTAACTAGCGGGGCCTACGAGCAGTACTTC	CASSLTSGAYEQYF
15	TRBD1	TRBJ1-4	TRBV27	few	TGTGCCAGCAGGGGACAGGGAGGGGCTGGGGAAAAACTGTTTTTT	CASRGQGGAGEKLFF
13	.	TRBJ1-2	TRBV7-3	.	TGTGCCAGCAGCACACAGGGAGTGAATGGCTACACCTTC	CASSTQGVNGYTF
19	TRBD2	TRBJ2-3	TRBV19	.	TGTGCCAGTAGTATGGCGGGGACTAGCGGGACCGCTAGCACAGATACGCAGTATTTT	CASSMAGTSGTASTDTQYF
15	.	TRBJ1-3	TRBV7-2	.	TGTGCCAGCAGCTCCAGGGTGGTCTCTGGAAACACCATATATTTT	CASSSRVVSGNTIYF
12	.	TRBJ1-4	TRBV29-1	.	TGCAGCGCATCGGACAGCCTAGAAAAACTGTTTTTT	CSASDSLEKLFF
11	.	TRBJ1-2	TRBV28	.	TGTGCCAGCAGTTTACAGGATGGCTACACCTTC	CASSLQDGYTF
12	.	TRBJ1-2	TRBV29-1	.	TGCAGCGTTGAAGATCCGTACTATGGCTACACCTTC	CSVEDPYYGYTF
17	TRBD1	TRBJ2-7	TRBV3-1/TRBV3-2	.	TGTGCCAGCAGCCAAATGCCCCCCGGGACAGGGACCTACGAGCAGTACTTC	CASSQMPPGTGTYEQYF
13	.	TRBJ1-2	TRBV4-1	once	TGCGCCAGCAGCCCTGGACTAGACTATGGCTACACCTTC	CASSPGLDYGYTF
16	.	TRBJ2-2	TRBV5-6	.	TGTGCCAGCAGCCGGATGCCTAACCGGGACACCGGGGAGCTGTTTTTT	CASSRMPNRDTGELFF
13	TRBD2	TRBJ2-3	TRBV20-1	.	TGCAGTGCTAGTAGCGGGAGCACAGATACGCAGTATTTT	CSASSGSTDTQYF
15	.	TRBJ1-5	TRBV19	.	TGTGCCAGTAGTTTCCTGCCTGGGGAGGTTCAGCCCCAGCATTTT	CASSFLPGEVQPQHF
13	.	TRBJ2-7	TRBV6-1	.	TGTGCCAGCAGTGAAGATCTTCGGGAGCGCCGGGTTTTC	CASSEDLRERRVF
15	.	TRBJ2-7	TRBV7-9	.	TGTGCCAGCAGCTTAGCGCTATCCGGAGCGATCGAGCAGTACTTC	CASSLALSGAIEQYF
13	.	TRBJ1-5	TRBV28	.	TGTGCCAGCGCCGGACTCTGGGTTCAGCCCCAGCATTTT	CASAGLWVQPQHF
14	TRBD2	TRBJ2-1	TRBV28	.	TGTGCCATTCTAGCGGGAGGGCCAAGCAATGAGCAGTTCTTC	CAILAGGPSNEQFF
13	.	TRBJ2-3	TRBV28	.	TGTGCCAGCAGTTTTCGACAGGCCTATACGCAGTATTTT	CASSFRQAYTQYF
13	.	TRBJ1-1	TRBV7-3	.	TGTGCCAGCAGATTGAACAGGGTTTCTGAAGCTTTCTTT	CASRLNRVSEAFF
14	.	TRBJ1-4	TRBV28	.	TGTGCCAGCAGTTTCGGGGGAACTAATGAAAAACTGTTTTTT	CASSFGGTNEKLFF
13	.	TRBJ2-1	TRBV30	.	TGTGCCTGGGGGACTCCCTTCGGTAATGAGCAGTTCTTC	CAWGTPFGNEQFF
15	TRBD2	TRBJ2-2	TRBV7-2	.	TGTGCCAGCAGCCCCCATAGCGGGAGACTCGGGGAGCTGTTTTTT	CASSPHSGRLGELFF
14	TRBD1	TRBJ2-7	TRBV5-6	.	TGTGCCAGCAGCTTGGTCCAGGGGGCGGGAGAGCAGTACTTC	CASSLVQGAGEQYF
15	.	TRBJ2-3	TRBV19	.	TGTGCCAGTACCCTCAGGGGGACTAGCACAGATACGCAGTATTTT	CASTLRGTSTDTQYF
15	TRBD1	TRBJ2-7	TRBV7-2	.	TGTGCCAGCAGCCCATTGACAGGGGGTTCCTACGAGCAGTACTTC	CASSPLTGGSYEQYF
15	.	TRBJ2-2	TRBV7-8	.	TGTGCCAGCAGCTTAGTCCGGACTACAACCGGGGAGCTGTTTTTT	CASSLVRTTTGELFF
14	TRBD1	TRBJ2-7	TRBV6-5	.	TGTGCCAGCAGGACCGGGACAGGGCCCAACGAGCAGTACTTC	CASRTGTGPNEQYF
15	.	TRBJ1-2	TRBV3-1/TRBV3-2	.	TGTGCCAGCAGCGTCACACCTCAGGGTGATCGCGGCTACACCTTC	CASSVTPQGDRGYTF
16	TRBD2	TRBJ2-7	TRBV18	.	TGTGCCAGCTCACCAGGAGCGGGACTTAGAGACTACGAGCAGTACTTC	CASSPGAGLRDYEQYF
15	.	TRBJ1-4	TRBV6-5	.	TGTGCCAGCAGCCAAGTTTACGAACGGAGCGAAAAACTGTTTTTT	CASSQVYERSEKLFF